The next 30 T cell receptor beta chains were all read from a single sample in a study of cytomegalovirus exposure and HLA in healthy donors (dated by TCRdb to the late 2010s). The library was made by the immunoSEQ multiplex PCR assay. The multiplex PCR relied on a mix of 60 forward primers for TCR Vbeta segments and 13 reverse primers for TCR Jbeta segments. This is the immuneACCESS table as TCRdb keeps it, with only in-frame sequences that have V and J called. A part of the clones is gone; compared with another copy, unresolved V genes explain less than half, and the rest is unexplained. The sample data list some 180,000 clones, and 77% of these were observed just once. The ten largest clones capture around 3.5% of the sample. The sample taken for sequencing was PBMCs. The receptor source for this set is a woman aged 55-75 years in good health and CMV-seropositive.

V is TRBV11-2 and J is TRBJ2-1; D possibly corresponds to TRBD1 (6 bases). The CDR3 extends over 17 amino acids. CDR1 is SGHAT, CDR2 FQNNGV, per germline. V was clipped by 5 bases and J by 0 bases, with 17 bases between them. The CDR3: CASSPRGGLSSYNEQFF. DNA for the CDR3: TGTGCCAGCAGCCCGAGAGGGGGTTTGAGCTCCTACAATGAGCAGTTCTTC. Supplemented by reference TRBV11-2 and TRBJ2-1, the full variable domain reads EAGVAQSPRYKIIEKRQSVAFWCNPISGHATLYWYQQILGQGPKLLIQFQNNGVVDDSQLPKDRFSAERLKGVDSTLKIQPAKLEDSAVYLCASSPRGGLSSYNEQFFGPGTRLTVL.

This chain connects TRBV5-1 to TRBJ1-6; TRBD1 might be the D (5 bases). Germline lookup yields CDR1 SGHRS and CDR2 YFSETQ. V lost 0 bases and J lost 6, with 7 bases in between. The CDR3 totals 14 residues. The CDR3 DNA reads as TGCGCCAGCAGCTTGGAGACAGCTAATTCACCCCTCCACTTT. This encodes CASSLETANSPLHF.

J is TRBJ2-7 and V is TRBV7-8; tentative D call: TRBD1 (6 bases). The CDR3 covers 14 residues. Looked up from germline, CDR1 is SGHVS and CDR2 is FQNEAQ. The germline V and J ends were trimmed by 1 base and 7 bases, with 14 bases remaining between them. The CDR3 region is CASSLDRGMGEQYF. For the CDR3, the DNA is TGTGCCAGCAGCTTAGATAGGGGGATGGGGGAGCAGTACTTC.

This chain joins TRBV7-8 and TRBJ2-5, with 7 bases aligning to TRBD1. The V gene end was trimmed by 4 bases and the J gene end by 5 bases; junction bases not matched to a gene: 4. Germline-derived CDR1 and CDR2 are SGHVS and FQNEAQ. The CDR3 consists of 13 residues. CDR3 coding DNA: TGTGCCAGCAGCTCAACAGGGGTCGAGACCCAGTACTTC. Encoded protein: CASSSTGVETQYF.

The table lists this clone with a few counts. The chain has TRBV9 and TRBJ2-3; 7 nucleotides agree with TRBD1. V gave up 5 bases and J gave up 0 bases; unmatched junction bases: 6. Per the germline V gene, CDR1 is SGDLS and CDR2 is YYNGEE. This CDR3 spans 15 amino acids. The CDR3 spells CASSKRQGSTDTQYF. In DNA form, the CDR3 reads TGTGCCAGCAGTAAGAGACAGGGTAGCACAGATACGCAGTATTTT.

The chain combines TRBV28 with TRBJ1-1; D might be TRBD1 (6 bases). The CDR3 contains 15 residues. The V gene lost 6 bases and the J gene lost 1 base, with 15 bases spanning the gap. Germline assignment: CDR1 MDHEN and CDR2 SYDVKM. The CDR3 is CASRFLDRSNTEAFF. Here the CDR3 DNA reads TGTGCCAGCAGATTCCTCGACAGGTCGAACACTGAAGCTTTCTTT.

The chain combines TRBV6-5 with TRBJ2-1; 7 nucleotides line up with TRBD1. The CDR3 runs 14 residues. CDR1 is MNHEY, CDR2 SVGAGI, per germline. V lost 8 bases and J lost 4; bases outside the gene matches: 8. CDR3 in DNA: TGTGCCAGCCCATCCCTGGGACAGTACAATGAGCAGTTCTTC. Its protein product is CASPSLGQYNEQFF.

This chain uses TRBV28 with TRBJ2-1, with 8 bases identical to TRBD2. CDR1 MDHEN and CDR2 SYDVKM come from the germline V gene. The CDR3 extends over 15 amino acids. With V trimmed by 5 bases and J by 1 base, 4 bases remained unmatched. For the CDR3, the DNA is TGTGCCAGCAGTCCCACTAGCGGTTCCTACAATGAGCAGTTCTTC. It encodes CASSPTSGSYNEQFF. The full variable domain, with the rest looked up from reference TRBV28 and TRBJ2-1, is DVKVTQSSRYLVKRTGEKVFLECVQDMDHENMFWYRQDPGLGLRLIYFSYDVKMKEKGDIPEGYSVSREKKERFSLILESASTNQTSMYLCASSPTSGSYNEQFFGPGTRLTVL.

In its sample, this clone was seen a few times. The genes are TRBV15 and TRBJ2-7; possible D gene TRBD2, 5 bases. The length of the CDR3 is 14 residues. From germline, CDR1 is LNHNV and CDR2 YYDKDF (reference sequence). Trimming took off 5 bases at V and 5 bases at J, with 16 bases between the two ends. The DNA of the CDR3 is TGTGCCACCAGCGTTTTCGGGATGCGCCACGAGCAGTACTTC. Residues: CATSVFGMRHEQYF.

J is TRBJ1-3 and V is TRBV30; D is undetermined. The ends were cut back, 0 bases at V and 4 bases at J, with 7 bases in the middle. The CDR3 is made up of 13 amino acids. Germline CDR1 and CDR2: GTSNPN and SVGIG (reference sequence). The CDR3 nucleotides read TGTGCCTGGAGTGTACAGTCGGGAAACACCATATATTTT. Its protein is CAWSVQSGNTIYF.

The rearrangement uses TRBV7-2 and TRBJ1-3, with TRBD1 identical over 8 bases. This CDR3 spans 16 amino acids. Trimming took 4 bases from V and 0 from J; bases not matched to a gene: 5. In germline, CDR1 is SGHTA, CDR2 FQGNSA. The CDR3 DNA sequence: TGTGCCAGCAGCTCAAGAGGACAGGGCTCTGGAAACACCATATATTTT. Translation: CASSSRGQGSGNTIYF.

V usage is TRBV19 and J usage is TRBJ2-2, with a tentative D call TRBD1 (6 bases). The CDR3 covers 15 residues. V lost 9 bases and J lost 2, with 16 bases in between. Germline V gene lookup returns CDR1 LNHDA and CDR2 SQIVND (reference sequence). The CDR3 DNA follows: TGTGCCAGCCTGTTAGGGGGAACTAACACCGGGGAGCTGTTTTTT. It specifies CASLLGGTNTGELFF.

This chain links TRBV29-1 with TRBJ2-5; D remains unclear. This CDR3 comprises 10 residues. Germline assignment: CDR1 SQVTM and CDR2 ANQGSEA. V was clipped by 6 bases and J by 4 bases, with 6 bases between them. In DNA, the CDR3 is TGCAGCGTGCGAATAGAGACCCAGTACTTC. Its protein is CSVRIETQYF.

The chain combines TRBV29-1 with TRBJ2-3; D gene unclear. The CDR3 sequence is 13 residues long. Germline V gene lookup returns CDR1 SQVTM and CDR2 ANQGSEA. Trimming pared 0 bases from V and 1 base from J, leaving 5 bases between. The CDR3 DNA reads TGCAGCGTTGAAGATCGCGGCACAGATACGCAGTATTTT. Translating it yields CSVEDRGTDTQYF.

The chain recombines TRBV27 with TRBJ1-5, with no clear D. The length of the CDR3 is 15 residues. Germline lookup yields CDR1 MNHEY and CDR2 SMNVEV (reference sequence). Trimming left V 6 bases short and J 3 bases short, with 15 bases between. The CDR3 protein is CASRAVAGINQPQHF. In DNA, the CDR3 is TGTGCCAGCAGGGCCGTGGCAGGAATCAATCAGCCCCAGCATTTT.

In this sample, this clone turned up a few times. V gene TRBV6-1 combines with J gene TRBJ1-5; possible D gene TRBD1, 5 bases. V gave up 10 bases and J gave up 3 bases, with 13 bases separating them. Germline V gene data show CDR1 as MNHNS and CDR2 as SASEGT. The CDR3 is 13 residues long. Here the CDR3 DNA reads TGTGCCACCTATCAGGGTGTCAATCAGCCCCAGCATTTT. Translating it yields CATYQGVNQPQHF.

This chain links TRBV7-2 with TRBJ2-5; a possible D gene is TRBD2 (5 bases). V lost 5 bases and J 0 bases, leaving 10 bases between the germline ends. The CDR3 totals 14 residues. CDR1 is SGHTA, CDR2 FQGNSA, per germline. DNA for the CDR3: TGTGCCAGCAGCGGTGGACTGCACCAAGAGACCCAGTACTTC. Protein: CASSGGLHQETQYF. Full variable domain (outside the CDR3, taken from reference TRBV7-2 and TRBJ2-5): GAGVSQSPSNKVTEKGKDVELRCDPISGHTALYWYRQSLGQGLEFLIYFQGNSAPDKSGLPSDRFSAERTGGSVSTLTIQRTQQEDSAVYLCASSGGLHQETQYFGPGTRLLVL.

The J gene is TRBJ2-1, the V gene TRBV27, with D possibly being TRBD1 (6 bases). Germline V gene lookup returns CDR1 MNHEY and CDR2 SMNVEV (reference sequence). The CDR3 is made up of 13 amino acids. V was clipped by 5 bases and J by 9 bases, with 14 bases between them. CDR3 nucleotides: TGTGCCAGCAGTCGTATACAGGGTCGTGAGCAGTTCTTC. It codes for CASSRIQGREQFF.

This clone occurred a few times. The chain uses TRBV9 and TRBJ2-7; D is uncertain. From germline, CDR1 is SGDLS and CDR2 YYNGEE. CDR3 length equals 15 residues. Trimming cost V 0 bases and J 3 bases, with 13 bases left between them. CDR3 in DNA: TGTGCCAGCAGCGTAGCCGCAACGGGTTTCTACGAGCAGTACTTC. It specifies CASSVAATGFYEQYF.

Worth noting for this clone: Other DNA sequences in this specimen translate into the identical CDR3. V and J are TRBV29-1 and TRBJ1-1; the match to TRBD1 covers 10 bases. CDR3 length equals 13 residues. V gave up 2 bases and J gave up 4 bases; unmatched junction bases: 1. Germline loops: CDR1 SQVTM, CDR2 ANQGSEA. The CDR3 region has the DNA TGCAGCGTTGAAAGGACAGGGGGCACTGAAGCTTTCTTT. Translated: CSVERTGGTEAFF.

V and J are TRBV30 and TRBJ1-6; perhaps TRBD1 as D (5 bases). Germline lookup yields CDR1 GTSNPN and CDR2 SVGIG (reference sequence). CDR3 length equals 14 residues. Deletions cut 4 bases from V and 7 bases from J, with 14 bases between. CDR3 region: CAWTAGWGNSPLHF. Here the CDR3 DNA reads TGTGCCTGGACAGCGGGATGGGGGAATTCACCCCTCCACTTT.

The chain has TRBV4-1 and TRBJ2-1, with TRBD2 matching 13 bases. The CDR3 is 18 amino acids. CDR1 and CDR2 from the germline V gene are MGHRA and YSYEKL. Trimming cost V 5 bases and J 7 bases; bases outside gene matches: 14. The CDR3 protein is CASSKVSGGLAGENEQFF. CDR3 DNA: TGCGCCAGCAGCAAAGTATCCGGTGGACTAGCGGGAGAAAATGAGCAGTTCTTC.

This chain uses TRBV27 with TRBJ2-3; D is possibly TRBD2 (7 bases). Germline CDR1 reads MNHEY; CDR2 reads SMNVEV (reference sequence). The CDR3 is made up of 15 amino acids. Deletions cut 6 bases from V and 5 bases from J, with 18 bases between. CDR3 region: CASSIGGGRRDTQYF. In DNA, the CDR3 is TGTGCCAGCAGCATTGGGGGGGGCCGGAGAGATACGCAGTATTTT.

The chain has TRBV4-1 and TRBJ1-1, with D possibly TRBD1 on 5 matching bases. Germline CDR1 is MGHRA and CDR2 is YSYEKL. Trimming stripped 3 bases from V and 7 bases from J, with 15 bases between. This CDR3 has 14 residues. CDR3 DNA sequence: TGCGCCAGCAGCCAGGCGACTAGGGGTTTTGAAGCTTTCTTT. Translation: CASSQATRGFEAFF.

J is TRBJ1-5 and V is TRBV4-3; 11 bases match TRBD1. Germline trimming cut 4 bases from V and 6 bases from J; bases unmatched to any gene: 5. In germline, CDR1 is LGHNA, CDR2 YSLEER. CDR3 length equals 15 residues. The chain's CDR3 is CASSPGQGAGQPQHF. DNA for the CDR3: TGCGCCAGCAGCCCCGGACAGGGGGCTGGTCAGCCCCAGCATTTT.

The chain uses TRBV2 and TRBJ2-1, with 10 bases matching TRBD2. Germline V gives CDR1 SNHLY, CDR2 FYNNEI. The junction had 8 bases not matched to a gene; V was cut back by 6 bases and J by 3 bases. The CDR3 length is 16 residues. CDR3 residues: CASSELSGGFYNEQFF. In DNA form, the CDR3 reads TGTGCCAGCAGCGAACTTAGCGGGGGGTTCTACAATGAGCAGTTCTTC. Full variable domain (remainder filled in from reference TRBV2 and TRBJ2-1): EPEVTQTPSHQVTQMGQEVILRCVPISNHLYFYWYRQILGQKVEFLVSFYNNEISEKSEIFDDQFSVERPDGSNFTLKIRSTKLEDSAMYFCASSELSGGFYNEQFFGPGTRLTVL.

This rearrangement joins TRBV6-5 to TRBJ1-4; 9 positions match TRBD1. Germline CDR1 is MNHEY and CDR2 is SVGAGI. The CDR3 covers 13 residues. The V gene end was trimmed by 6 bases and the J gene end by 7 bases; junction bases not matched to a gene: 3. The CDR3: CASRRTGVEKLFF. CDR3 coding DNA: TGTGCCAGCAGGCGGACAGGGGTTGAAAAACTGTTTTTT.

V is TRBV5-1 and J is TRBJ1-1; tentatively, D is TRBD1 (6 bases). Trimming removed 6 bases at V and 1 base at J, with 10 bases between. The CDR3 contains 13 residues. Germline assignment: CDR1 SGHRS and CDR2 YFSETQ. Here the CDR3 reads CASKWTANTEAFF. DNA for the CDR3: TGCGCCAGCAAGTGGACAGCGAACACTGAAGCTTTCTTT. Filled out from reference TRBV5-1 and TRBJ1-1, the complete variable domain reads KAGVTQTPRYLIKTRGQQVTLSCSPISGHRSVSWYQQTPGQGLQFLFEYFSETQRNKGNFPGRFSGRQFSNSRSEMNVSTLELGDSALYLCASKWTANTEAFFGQGTRLTVV.

The rearrangement links TRBV28 to TRBJ1-2, with D maybe TRBD1 (5 bases). Trimming removed 4 bases at V and 6 bases at J, with 15 bases between. The CDR3 runs 14 residues. Germline CDR1 is MDHEN and CDR2 is SYDVKM. CDR3 sequence: CASSSPGRGNGYTF. The CDR3 DNA follows: TGTGCCAGCAGTTCTCCGGGACGGGGGAATGGCTACACCTTC.

The chain joins TRBV7-8 to TRBJ1-2; TRBD1 aligns across 7 bases. This CDR3 region has 16 residues. V lost 1 base and J lost 4; bases outside the gene matches: 9. From germline, CDR1 is SGHVS and CDR2 FQNEAQ. CDR3 nucleotide sequence: TGTGCCAGCAGCTTAGGAGACAGGGTTATCGGCTATGGCTACACCTTC. Encoded protein: CASSLGDRVIGYGYTF.